A single sample gave rise to the 4 T cell receptor beta chains below, sequenced in a study of blood T cell repertoires in COVID-19. Libraries were prepared by immunoSEQ multiplex PCR; TCRdb keeps only in-frame clonotypes and omits some of them. The sample includes 85,000 to 120,000 clones, roughly 89% of them seen just once. Input material: peripheral blood. The receptors stem from a woman aged 45-65 years with COVID-19, enrolled during active disease.

The chain couples TRBV2 to TRBJ1-4; 10 bases agree with TRBD1. Looked up from germline, CDR1 is SNHLY and CDR2 is FYNNEI. This CDR3 is built from 14 residues. V was pared by 7 bases and J by 4 bases, with 3 bases of the junction left unmatched. This CDR3 reads CASKGDRGNEKLFF. In DNA form, the CDR3 reads TGTGCCAGCAAGGGGGACAGGGGTAATGAAAAACTGTTTTTT.

This CDR3 reads CASSLTGLETQYF. Here the CDR3 DNA reads TGTGCCAGCAGTCTGACAGGTTTGGAGACCCAGTACTTC. The chain employs TRBV28 and TRBJ2-5; D might be TRBD1 (6 bases). The CDR3 covers 13 residues. Germline assignment: CDR1 MDHEN and CDR2 SYDVKM. The V and J ends lost 5 bases and 5 bases respectively, with 12 bases between them.

This clone showed up just once. The V and J genes are TRBV19 and TRBJ1-2; 9 bases map to TRBD1. Per germline, CDR1 LNHDA and CDR2 SQIVND (reference sequence). Trimming at V came to 6 bases and at J to 6 bases, leaving 5 bases not matched to a gene. The CDR3 has 13 residues. The CDR3 DNA reads as TGTGCCAGTAGAACACAGGGGGCAAATGGCTACACCTTC. It encodes CASRTQGANGYTF.

The chain uses TRBV19 and TRBJ2-7; TRBD1 aligns across 10 bases. With V trimmed by 5 bases and J by 3 bases, 4 bases remained unmatched. Germline CDR1 reads LNHDA; CDR2 reads SQIVND (reference sequence). This CDR3 spans 14 amino acids. CDR3 DNA: TGTGCCAGTAGTGCGACAGGGGGCATCTACGAGCAGTACTTC. Translating gives CASSATGGIYEQYF.